The present TCR beta chain was sequenced within a study of T cell changes during pregnancy in multiple sclerosis. TCRdb's copy holds only in-frame clones and misses some; the assay was immunoSEQ multiplex PCR. The profile shows tens of thousands of clones, approximately 90% of them singletons. The sequence derives from a female donor with multiple sclerosis, enrolled in a pregnancy study. Sequencing was performed on CD4+ T cells from peripheral blood mononuclear cells, taken after pregnancy.

The CDR3 spells CASSRAQSYEQYF. The CDR3 coding sequence is TGTGCCAGTAGCAGGGCCCAATCCTACGAGCAGTACTTC. The chain uses TRBV19 and TRBJ2-7; TRBD1 might be the D (5 bases). Germline V gene sequence: CDR1 LNHDA, CDR2 SQIVND (reference sequence). The CDR3 is 13 residues long. V was clipped by 6 bases and J by 1 base, with 10 bases between them.